Shown below are 8 T cell receptor beta chains from a single sample sequenced in a study of early T cells in non-severe SARS-CoV-2 infection. Using its own MiXCR run on the 5' RACE reads, TCRdb lists one record per CDR3 protein. The table records 25,000 to 35,000 distinct CDR3 sequences, around 3% of them present only once. Sample: whole blood. These receptors came from an adult who was a healthcare worker with PCR-confirmed SARS-CoV-2 infection or an uninfected control (not recorded which).

This clonotype has at least ten counts. The chain couples TRBV28 to TRBJ1-5; maybe TRBD1 (5 bases). The germline CDR1 and CDR2 sequences are MDHEN and SYDVKM. The CDR3 is made up of 15 amino acids. V lost 2 bases to trimming and J lost 1 base, with 9 bases between them. Written as DNA, the CDR3 is TGTGCCAGCAGTTTACAGGGTGCCAGCAATCAGCCCCAGCATTTT. It is translated as CASSLQGASNQPQHF. The full variable domain, its missing parts supplied by reference TRBV28 and TRBJ1-5, is DVKVTQSSRYLVKRTGEKVFLECVQDMDHENMFWYRQDPGLGLRLIYFSYDVKMKEKGDIPEGYSVSREKKERFSLILESASTNQTSMYLCASSLQGASNQPQHFGDGTRLSIL.

This clonotype was detected ten times or more. This chain joins TRBV4-2 and TRBJ2-1, with 9 bases matching TRBD2. The CDR3 extends over 17 amino acids. Losses at the gene ends were 5 bases for V and 1 base for J; bases not matched to a gene: 9. In germline, CDR1 is LGHNA, CDR2 YNFKEQ. The DNA for the CDR3 is TGTGCCAGCAGCTCCAGCGGTAGCGGGGGTTCCTACAATGAGCAGTTCTTC. Its protein is CASSSSGSGGSYNEQFF.

This clonotype came up many times. This rearrangement joins TRBV29-1 to TRBJ1-4, with D perhaps TRBD1 (6 bases). The germline V gene has CDR1 SQVTM and CDR2 ANQGSEA. Trimming cost V 5 bases and J 7 bases, with 14 bases left between them. The CDR3 runs 13 residues. The CDR3 is CSVWDTGVEKLFF. The CDR3 bases are TGCAGCGTTTGGGACACGGGCGTTGAAAAACTGTTTTTT.

The CDR3 is CASSWKPSTYNEQFF. As DNA, the CDR3 is TGCGCCAGCAGCTGGAAACCAAGTACCTACAATGAGCAGTTCTTC. The rearrangement links TRBV5-1 to TRBJ2-1; no clear D. This CDR3 is 15 amino acids long. Trimming removed 3 bases from V and 2 bases from J, with 12 bases in between. Germline lookup yields CDR1 SGHRS and CDR2 YFSETQ.

This clonotype was detected many times. The chain recombines TRBV20-1 with TRBJ1-2, with a weak D call TRBD1 (6 bases). The CDR3 has 14 amino acids. CDR1 is DFQATT, CDR2 SNEGSKA, per germline (reference sequence). The V end was cut by 0 bases, the J end by 4 bases, with 12 bases between. CDR3 loop: CSAREQGLFYGYTF. The CDR3 bases are TGCAGTGCTAGAGAACAGGGCCTCTTCTATGGCTACACCTTC.

Many counts were recorded for this clonotype. V usage is TRBV10-2 and J usage is TRBJ2-7; D gene uncertain. V lost 2 bases, J lost 3 bases, and 5 bases lay in between. The CDR3 has 12 amino acids. The germline gives CDR1 WSHSY, CDR2 SAAADI. The CDR3 nucleotides are TGCGCCAGCAGTGAGAATAGCTACGAGCAGTACGTC. This codes for CASSENSYEQYV.

This clonotype occurred many times. The CDR3 bases are TGTGCCAGCAGCTTCTATAATTCACCCCTCCACTTT. This translates into CASSFYNSPLHF. V and J are TRBV7-2 and TRBJ1-6; D is unresolved. In germline, CDR1 is SGHTA, CDR2 FQGNSA. V was shortened by 3 bases and J by 3 bases, with 0 bases between the two germline ends. The CDR3 has 12 amino acids.

This clonotype has at least ten counts. The rearrangement links TRBV2 to TRBJ2-1; TRBD1 matches 12 bases. Germline V gives CDR1 SNHLY, CDR2 FYNNEI. The CDR3 is made up of 15 amino acids. J lost 7 bases, V lost 4 bases, and 5 bases had no gene match. The CDR3 spells CASSAGTGGKNEQFF. In DNA, the CDR3 is TGTGCCAGCAGTGCCGGGACAGGGGGCAAGAATGAGCAGTTCTTC.